These 17 T cell receptor beta chains came from one sample sequenced in a study of cytomegalovirus exposure and HLA in healthy donors. PCR amplification relied on 60 Vbeta primers (plus 13 Jbeta primers). The assay was immunoSEQ multiplex PCR, and TCRdb's table has in-frame clones only and misses some. The table includes 200,000 or so clones, more than 70% detected once. The sample consisted of PBMCs. All receptors come from a boy younger than 18 in good health and CMV-seronegative.

In its sample, this clone was seen a few times. This chain joins TRBV28 and TRBJ1-5; the D gene is possibly TRBD1 (6 bases). CDR1 MDHEN and CDR2 SYDVKM come from the germline V gene. This CDR3 contains 12 residues. V was clipped by 8 bases and J by 4 bases, with 9 bases between them. The CDR3 protein is CASWGPNQPQHF. The CDR3 DNA follows: TGTGCCAGCTGGGGGCCTAATCAGCCCCAGCATTTT.

This chain uses TRBV2 with TRBJ1-5; D is perhaps TRBD1 (5 bases). The CDR3 runs 14 residues. V was shortened by 4 bases and J by 3 bases, with 10 bases between the two germline ends. Germline values: CDR1 SNHLY, CDR2 FYNNEI. The CDR3 bases are TGTGCCAGCAGTGTATTAGGGGTCAATCAGCCCCAGCATTTT. It specifies CASSVLGVNQPQHF.

The sample holds one count of this clone. The rearrangement links TRBV6-5 to TRBJ2-2, with D possibly being TRBD2 (7 bases). The CDR3 is 14 residues long. CDR1 and CDR2 from the germline V gene are MNHEY and SVGAGI. Trimming left V 2 bases short and J 7 bases short, with 11 bases between. This chain's CDR3 is CASSYLGGDGELFF. The CDR3 DNA reads TGTGCCAGCAGTTACCTAGGGGGGGACGGGGAGCTGTTTTTT.

V gene TRBV9 combines with J gene TRBJ2-3, with D unresolved. This CDR3 is 12 amino acids long. V lost 5 bases and J 2 bases, leaving 6 bases between the germline ends. In germline, CDR1 is SGDLS, CDR2 YYNGEE. Written as DNA, the CDR3 is TGTGCCAGCAGGGGCGACACAGATACGCAGTATTTT. Protein product: CASRGDTDTQYF.

V usage is TRBV7-6 and J usage is TRBJ2-2; 13 positions match TRBD2. The CDR3 loop spans 18 amino acids. Trimming at V came to 4 bases and at J to 4 bases, leaving 9 bases not matched to a gene. The germline V gene has CDR1 SGHVS and CDR2 FNYEAQ. CDR3 nucleotides: TGTGCCAGCAGCTCCAGGACTAGCGGGGGTCCCAGCACCGGGGAGCTGTTTTTT. It encodes CASSSRTSGGPSTGELFF.

This chain links TRBV29-1 with TRBJ2-1, with TRBD2 identical over 12 bases. The CDR3 is made up of 15 amino acids. The V and J ends lost 6 bases and 7 bases, in that order; junction bases with no gene match: 10. CDR1 is SQVTM and CDR2 is ANQGSEA in the germline V gene. The CDR3 bases are TGCAGCGTGGCCCAGACTAGCGGGAGTCTGAATGAGCAGTTCTTC. Translating gives CSVAQTSGSLNEQFF.

This clone was seen only a few times. The genes are TRBV7-9 and TRBJ1-1; D is possibly TRBD1 (6 bases). This CDR3 is built from 16 residues. Trimming cost V 1 base and J 4 bases, with 16 bases left between them. CDR1 and CDR2 from the germline V gene are SEHNR and FQNEAQ (reference sequence). CDR3 DNA: TGTGCCAGCAGCTTAGGGGCAGGGGCTTTAGGCACTGAAGCTTTCTTT. Amino acid sequence: CASSLGAGALGTEAFF. Based on the CDR3 plus reference TRBV7-9 and TRBJ1-1, the full variable domain is DTGVSQNPRHKITKRGQNVTFRCDPISEHNRLYWYRQTLGQGPEFLTYFQNEAQLEKSRLLSDRFSAERPKGSFSTLEIQRTEQGDSAMYLCASSLGAGALGTEAFFGQGTRLTVV.

This clone was picked up one time. CDR3 nucleotide sequence: TGTGCAAGTCGCTTTAAGCTGGGGGGGCATCTCACAGATACGCAGTATTTT. This encodes CASRFKLGGHLTDTQYF. V is TRBV12-2 and J is TRBJ2-3; TRBD2, the table's D call, lacks a check against the DNA. TRBV12-2 is tagged as a pseudogene. The CDR3 has 17 residues.

The rearrangement joins TRBV27 to TRBJ2-3; no definite D call. Trimming stripped 2 bases from V and 4 bases from J, with 10 bases between. The germline CDR1 and CDR2 sequences are MNHEY and SMNVEV (reference sequence). The length of the CDR3 is 14 residues. The CDR3 bases are TGTGCCAGCAGTTTAGCGCCATTTGCAGATACGCAGTATTTT. Its protein is CASSLAPFADTQYF.

The J gene is TRBJ2-1, the V gene TRBV6-1; 13 bases are shared with TRBD2. This CDR3 has 15 amino acids. Germline V gene data show CDR1 as MNHNS and CDR2 as SASEGT. J lost 9 bases, V lost 8 bases, and 10 bases had no gene match. The CDR3 DNA reads as TGTGCCAGCGGACTAGCGGGAGTGTTAAAGGGTGAGCAGTTCTTC. It yields the protein CASGLAGVLKGEQFF.

The rearrangement links TRBV5-1 to TRBJ1-1; weak D call: TRBD1 (5 bases). With 4 bases removed from V and 5 bases from J, the gap between germline ends came to 12 bases. The germline CDR1 and CDR2 sequences are SGHRS and YFSETQ. This CDR3 region has 13 residues. The CDR3 reads CASSVFQGTEAFF. The CDR3, as DNA: TGCGCCAGCAGCGTTTTCCAGGGAACTGAAGCTTTCTTT.

This chain uses TRBV6-6 with TRBJ1-1; the D gene is possibly TRBD1 (6 bases). Between the trimmed V and J ends, which lost 4 bases and 11 bases, there was a span of 14 bases. The CDR3 has 12 amino acids. Germline loops: CDR1 MNHNY, CDR2 SVGAGI (reference sequence). The CDR3 nucleotides read TGTGCCAGCAGTTTATCGGGGACATTTGCTTTCTTT. It specifies CASSLSGTFAFF.

V usage is TRBV11-2 and J usage is TRBJ2-3; tentative D call: TRBD2 (5 bases). From germline, CDR1 is SGHAT and CDR2 FQNNGV. V was pared by 1 base and J by 11 bases, with 22 bases between. There are 16 residues in the CDR3. CDR3 protein: CASSLVPLAGRWEQYF. The CDR3 DNA sequence: TGTGCCAGCAGCTTAGTCCCCCTAGCCGGGCGGTGGGAGCAGTATTTT.

The rearrangement uses TRBV27 and TRBJ1-1, with D perhaps matching TRBD1 (6 bases). Trimming left V 5 bases short and J 1 base short, with 11 bases between. Looked up from germline, CDR1 is MNHEY and CDR2 is SMNVEV (reference sequence). The CDR3 has 14 residues. The CDR3 spells CASSRQGWNTEAFF. CDR3 nucleotide sequence: TGTGCCAGCAGTCGCCAGGGGTGGAACACTGAAGCTTTCTTT.

The table lists this clone with a count of one. The chain is built from TRBV7-6 and TRBJ2-5; no definite D call. CDR3 size: 11 residues. V was shortened by 5 bases and J by 7 bases, with 8 bases between the two germline ends. Germline assignment: CDR1 SGHVS and CDR2 FNYEAQ. The CDR3 spells CASSPSGTQYF. The DNA for the CDR3 is TGTGCCAGCAGCCCGTCGGGGACCCAGTACTTC. Variable domain in full (rest from reference TRBV7-6 and TRBJ2-5): GAGVSQSPRYKVTKRGQDVALRCDPISGHVSLYWYRQALGQGPEFLTYFNYEAQQDKSGLPNDRFSAERPEGSISTLTIQRTEQRDSAMYRCASSPSGTQYFGPGTRLLVL.

A note on this clone: The same CDR3 arises from other DNA sequences in this sample as well. This chain links TRBV4-3 with TRBJ2-1; 12 bases align to TRBD2. Germline V gives CDR1 LGHNA, CDR2 YSLEER. V lost 4 bases and J lost 9; bases outside the gene matches: 13. The CDR3 totals 17 residues. The CDR3, as DNA: TGCGCCAGCAGCCGAGAGGGGCTAGCGGGGGGGCCAGGTGAGCAGTTCTTC. Translated: CASSREGLAGGPGEQFF.

The table lists this clone with a few counts. This chain links TRBV5-1 with TRBJ2-1, with 16 nucleotides matching TRBD2. Germline CDR1 is SGHRS and CDR2 is YFSETQ. The junction had 18 bases not matched to a gene; V was cut back by 6 bases and J by 6 bases. The CDR3 spans 20 residues. CDR3 residues: CASKPTGTSGRGLSSNEQFF. The CDR3 DNA reads TGCGCCAGCAAACCCACCGGGACTAGCGGGAGGGGCCTATCTAGCAATGAGCAGTTCTTC.